The next 13 T cell receptor beta chains were all read from a single sample in a study of human T cells and chemical hapten exposure. Sample time point: patch test 1, 2 weeks after DPC sensitization. Indicated treatment: therapeutic diphenylcyclopropenone sensitization with weekly scalp DPC. MiXCR was run by TCRdb on the RACE reads, yielding one entry per CDR3 protein. The sample includes around 99,000 distinct CDR3 sequences, over 10% of them seen just once. Sample: whole blood, taken in connection with sensitization to the hapten diphenylcyclopropenone (DPC). Every receptor here comes from a woman aged 40 to 50 with alopecia areata. Some clones in this sample may be carry-over from other donors' samples.

This clonotype showed up many times. This chain joins TRBV6-2 or TRBV6-3 and TRBJ2-1; no reliable D call. With 2 bases removed from V and 6 bases from J, the gap between germline ends came to 5 bases. Germline V gives CDR1 MNHEY, CDR2 SVGEGT. The CDR3 is 12 amino acids. The CDR3 nucleotides are TGTGCCAGCAGTTACCCGGGCAATGAGCAGTTCTTC. Translating gives CASSYPGNEQFF.

The gene calls are TRBV11-2 and TRBJ1-2; unclear D gene. The CDR3 is 15 residues long. CDR1 SGHAT and CDR2 FQNNGV come from the germline V gene. The V end lost 5 bases, the J end lost 4 bases, and 17 bases lay between the germline ends. The CDR3 loop reads CASSLSGVRTYGYTF. DNA of the CDR3: TGTGCCAGCAGCCTTAGCGGAGTTCGGACCTATGGCTACACCTTC.

The sample holds many counts of this clonotype. The chain has TRBV19 and TRBJ1-2; D gene ambiguous. The CDR3 has 15 amino acids. CDR1 and CDR2 from the germline V gene are LNHDA and SQIVND (reference sequence). Trimming took 5 bases from V and 5 from J, leaving 18 bases between them. Here the CDR3 reads CASSERRDNGYGYTF. CDR3 nucleotides: TGTGCCAGTAGTGAAAGACGAGACAATGGATATGGCTACACCTTC.

This clonotype has at least ten counts. This chain connects TRBV19 to TRBJ2-3; no definite D call. This CDR3 region has 16 residues. Trimming cost V 5 bases and J 4 bases, with 19 bases left between them. The germline CDR1 and CDR2 sequences are LNHDA and SQIVND (reference sequence). The CDR3 coding sequence is TGTGCCAGTAGTCCCCAATTCGTCGGTATCTCAGATACGCAGTATTTT. Protein sequence: CASSPQFVGISDTQYF.

CDR3 residues: CASSLQGIAKNIQYF. CDR3 in DNA: TGTGCCAGCAGCTTACAGGGCATAGCCAAAAACATTCAGTACTTC. This chain links TRBV7-2 with TRBJ2-4; D is possibly TRBD1 (5 bases). From germline, CDR1 is SGHTA and CDR2 FQGNSA. Deletions cut 2 bases from V and 0 bases from J, with 8 bases between. CDR3 length equals 15 residues.

The chain links TRBV24-1 to TRBJ2-3; TRBD2 aligns across 7 bases. The CDR3 totals 14 residues. CDR1 is KGHDR and CDR2 is SFDVKD in the germline V gene. Unmatched junction bases numbered 5, after V lost 3 bases and J lost 6 bases. The CDR3 region is CATSDPSTSDTQYF. CDR3 nucleotides: TGTGCCACCAGTGATCCGTCGACTAGCGATACGCAGTATTTT.

This clonotype occurred a few times. The genes are TRBV18 and TRBJ1-6; 7 positions match TRBD1. This CDR3 spans 15 amino acids. Germline CDR1 is KGHSH and CDR2 is LQKENI. The V segment lost 2 bases and the J segment 4 bases; nucleotides outside the gene matches: 2. The CDR3 sequence is CASSPKGAYNSPLHF. The DNA of the CDR3 is TGTGCCAGCTCACCAAAGGGGGCTTATAATTCACCCCTCCACTTT.

V and J are TRBV29-1 and TRBJ2-5; 9 bases align to TRBD1. CDR1 SQVTM and CDR2 ANQGSEA come from the germline V gene. The CDR3 is 13 residues long. J gave up 4 bases and V 6 bases, and 6 bases lay outside the gene matches. The CDR3 DNA is TGCAGCGTGAACAGGGGGCATTTAGAGACCCAGTACTTC. Residues: CSVNRGHLETQYF.

Ten or more counts support this clonotype. The chain links TRBV6-2 or TRBV6-3 to TRBJ2-2, with a weak D call TRBD2 (6 bases). Trimming removed 6 bases from V and 4 bases from J, with 15 bases in between. The CDR3 is 15 amino acids. Looked up from germline, CDR1 is MNHEY and CDR2 is SVGEGT. CDR3 sequence: CASSPPGGITGELFF. The CDR3 DNA reads as TGTGCCAGCAGCCCCCCCGGCGGGATCACCGGGGAGCTGTTTTTT.

The gene calls are TRBV18 and TRBJ2-4; no clear D. V was clipped by 2 bases and J by 5 bases, with 10 bases between them. There are 14 residues in the CDR3. Germline CDR1 is KGHSH and CDR2 is LQKENI. CDR3 DNA sequence: TGTGCCAGCTCACCAGCGAGTGCCGAAAACATTCAGTACTTC. Translating it yields CASSPASAENIQYF.

This clonotype has a handful of counts. V and J are TRBV20-1 and TRBJ2-2; D is perhaps TRBD2 (6 bases). V lost 5 bases and J 6 bases, leaving 16 bases between the germline ends. The CDR3 loop spans 14 amino acids. Germline CDR1 reads DFQATT; CDR2 reads SNEGSKA (reference sequence). CDR3: CSALDWTGAGELFF. The CDR3 DNA reads TGCAGTGCTCTGGACTGGACGGGGGCCGGGGAGCTGTTTTTT.

In its sample, this clonotype was seen a few times. The chain links TRBV18 to TRBJ1-4, with 9 positions matching TRBD1. CDR1 and CDR2 from the germline V gene are KGHSH and LQKENI. The CDR3 sequence is 17 residues long. V gave up 2 bases and J gave up 6 bases; unmatched junction bases: 10. CDR3 in amino acids: CASSPITPGQGYEKLFF. The CDR3 coding sequence is TGTGCCAGCTCACCAATAACACCGGGACAGGGTTATGAAAAACTGTTTTTT.

This rearrangement joins TRBV7-2 to TRBJ1-1; D remains ambiguous. CDR1 and CDR2 from the germline V gene are SGHTA and FQGNSA. V lost 2 bases and J 0 bases, leaving 10 bases between the germline ends. This CDR3 contains 15 residues. The DNA for the CDR3 is TGTGCCAGCAGCTTAAATCGACCGATGAACACTGAAGCTTTCTTT. This gives the protein CASSLNRPMNTEAFF.